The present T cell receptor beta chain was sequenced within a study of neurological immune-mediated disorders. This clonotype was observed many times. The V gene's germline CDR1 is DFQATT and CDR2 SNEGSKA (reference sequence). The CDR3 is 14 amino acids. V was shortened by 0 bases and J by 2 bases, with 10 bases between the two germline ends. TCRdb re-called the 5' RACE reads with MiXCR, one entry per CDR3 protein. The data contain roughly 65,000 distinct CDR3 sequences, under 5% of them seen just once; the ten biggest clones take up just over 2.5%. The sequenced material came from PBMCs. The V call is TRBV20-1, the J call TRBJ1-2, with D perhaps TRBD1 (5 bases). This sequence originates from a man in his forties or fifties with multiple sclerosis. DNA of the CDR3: TGCAGTGCTAGAGATCAGGGCCGGAACTATGGCTACACCTTC. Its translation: CSARDQGRNYGYTF.